Listed here are 19 T cell receptor beta chains from one sample, sequenced in a study of PD-L1 blockade in urothelial cancer. Stated time point: peripheral blood 6 weeks after treatment start. The protocol was immunoSEQ multiplex PCR, while the TCRdb copy is restricted to in-frame clones and leaves out a portion. Of 45,000 to 55,000 clones listed, about 85% are singletons. Specimen: PBMCs, collected around atezolizumab (anti-PD-L1) treatment. All receptors derive from a man aged 50 to 59 with urothelial cancer.

The rearrangement uses TRBV2 and TRBJ1-5, with 7 bases that match TRBD1. The CDR3 extends over 14 amino acids. The V gene end was trimmed by 6 bases and the J gene end by 3 bases; junction bases not matched to a gene: 5. In germline, CDR1 is SNHLY, CDR2 FYNNEI. The CDR3: CASSLGQDNQPQHF. The CDR3 bases are TGTGCCAGCAGCCTTGGACAGGACAATCAGCCCCAGCATTTT.

The genes are TRBV10-2 and TRBJ2-2; tentative D call: TRBD2 (7 bases). Germline V gives CDR1 WSHSY, CDR2 SAAADI. The CDR3 runs 18 residues. V was pared by 3 bases and J by 1 base, with 18 bases between. Written as DNA, the CDR3 is TGCGCCAGCAGTGACCATGGCGGGGGCACGGAGAACACCGGGGAGCTGTTTTTT. Translated, it gives CASSDHGGGTENTGELFF.

This clone was picked up a small number of times. The CDR3 is CAWSANRGREGYTF. The CDR3, as DNA: TGTGCCTGGAGTGCCAACAGGGGCCGTGAAGGCTACACCTTC. The chain is built from TRBV30 and TRBJ1-2, with TRBD1 identical over 7 bases. The CDR3 loop spans 14 amino acids. V dropped 1 base and J dropped 8; count of bases not matched to a gene: 10. Germline CDR1 reads GTSNPN; CDR2 reads SVGIG (reference sequence).

The rearrangement links TRBV10-1 to TRBJ2-7; D possibly corresponds to TRBD2 (5 bases). The ends were cut back, 2 bases at V and 2 bases at J, with 7 bases in the middle. The CDR3 runs 13 residues. CDR1 and CDR2 from the germline V gene are WNHNN and SYGVQD (reference sequence). The CDR3 loop reads CASSEHGTYEQYF. In DNA form, the CDR3 reads TGCGCCAGCAGTGAGCACGGGACCTACGAGCAGTACTTC.

The rearrangement uses TRBV30 and TRBJ2-1, with a tentative D call TRBD1 (5 bases). This CDR3 is built from 14 residues. Between the trimmed V and J ends, which lost 2 bases and 8 bases, there was a span of 16 bases. Germline values: CDR1 GTSNPN, CDR2 SVGIG (reference sequence). CDR3: CAWSKDSANYEQFF. Here the CDR3 DNA reads TGTGCCTGGAGTAAAGACAGTGCTAATTATGAGCAGTTCTTC.

This sequence joins TRBV19 and TRBJ1-1, with D perhaps matching TRBD1 (5 bases). This CDR3 has 14 amino acids. Looked up from germline, CDR1 is LNHDA and CDR2 is SQIVND (reference sequence). V shed 7 bases and J shed 5 bases, with 17 bases lying between them. As DNA, the CDR3 is TGTGCCAGTAATGGGGAGGGGATGTTAACTGAAGCTTTCTTT. Its translation: CASNGEGMLTEAFF.

This rearrangement joins TRBV6-5 to TRBJ1-1; D gene unclear. Between the trimmed V and J ends, which lost 0 bases and 2 bases, there was a span of 13 bases. The CDR3 runs to 16 residues. The germline gives CDR1 MNHEY, CDR2 SVGAGI. The CDR3 nucleotides read TGTGCCAGCAGTTACTCGATCGAACAACCCAACACTGAAGCTTTCTTT. Its protein is CASSYSIEQPNTEAFF.

The rearrangement links TRBV4-1 to TRBJ2-3, with D possibly matching TRBD1 (6 bases). This CDR3 is built from 17 residues. The germline V and J ends were trimmed by 4 bases and 2 bases, with 19 bases remaining between them. Germline CDR1 reads MGHRA; CDR2 reads YSYEKL. The CDR3 DNA sequence: TGCGCCAGCAGCCCCTCTGGGTCAGGGGATCACACAGATACGCAGTATTTT. It codes for CASSPSGSGDHTDTQYF.

This sequence joins TRBV13 and TRBJ2-7; D perhaps matches TRBD1 (6 bases). V dropped 5 bases and J dropped 0 bases, with 23 bases sitting between them. This CDR3 comprises 18 residues. In germline, CDR1 is PRHDT, CDR2 FYEKMQ (reference sequence). The CDR3 spells CASSQGVRGALGSYEQYF. CDR3 nucleotides: TGTGCCAGCAGCCAAGGGGTCAGGGGAGCTTTGGGCTCCTACGAGCAGTACTTC.

The rearrangement links TRBV13 to TRBJ2-3, with D perhaps TRBD1 (5 bases). The CDR3 contains 20 residues. V dropped 0 bases and J dropped 0 bases, with 22 bases sitting between them. Germline CDR1 and CDR2: PRHDT and FYEKMQ (reference sequence). CDR3: CASSLGDARTPLSSTDTQYF. The CDR3 DNA follows: TGTGCCAGCAGCTTAGGGGATGCCCGGACACCTTTATCTAGCACAGATACGCAGTATTTT.

The CDR3, as DNA: TGTGCCAGCAGTTCGGATAGCGGGAGTTTGGAGACCCAGTACTTC. As protein: CASSSDSGSLETQYF. The rearrangement joins TRBV28 to TRBJ2-5; 9 positions match TRBD2. The CDR3 runs to 15 residues. The junction had 8 bases not matched to a gene; V was cut back by 4 bases and J by 5 bases. CDR1 MDHEN and CDR2 SYDVKM come from the germline V gene.

This clone was recorded only once. The rearrangement joins TRBV7-9 to TRBJ2-3; TRBD2 might be the D (6 bases). Between the trimmed V and J ends, which lost 6 bases and 3 bases, there was a span of 7 bases. This CDR3 has 12 residues. Germline-derived CDR1 and CDR2 are SEHNR and FQNEAQ (reference sequence). The chain's CDR3 is CASRGRTDTQYF. DNA of the CDR3: TGTGCCAGCAGGGGGAGGACAGATACGCAGTATTTT.

V usage is TRBV19 and J usage is TRBJ1-1; D gene unclear. The V end lost 1 base, the J end lost 0 bases, and 12 bases lay between the germline ends. Per the germline V gene, CDR1 is LNHDA and CDR2 is SQIVND (reference sequence). The CDR3 is 16 residues long. CDR3 amino acids: CASSIVSGGMNTEAFF. The DNA of the CDR3 is TGTGCCAGTAGTATAGTCTCCGGCGGCATGAACACTGAAGCTTTCTTT. Variable domain in full (rest from reference TRBV19 and TRBJ1-1): DGGITQSPKYLFRKEGQNVTLSCEQNLNHDAMYWYRQDPGQGLRLIYYSQIVNDFQKGDIAEGYSVSREKKESFPLTVTSAQKNPTAFYLCASSIVSGGMNTEAFFGQGTRLTVV.

The chain has TRBV5-8 and TRBJ2-7; D gene unclear. The CDR3 has 12 residues. Trimming removed 2 bases at V and 4 bases at J, with 7 bases between. The germline V gene has CDR1 SGHTS and CDR2 YDEGEE. The CDR3 is CASSFQAYEQYF. The CDR3 DNA is TGTGCCAGCAGCTTCCAAGCTTACGAGCAGTACTTC.

This clone was counted between two and nine times. CDR3 amino acids: CASSLFLQGSSYEQYF. CDR3 nucleotide sequence: TGTGCCAGCAGCCTCTTTCTGCAGGGGAGCTCCTACGAGCAGTACTTC. The gene calls are TRBV14 and TRBJ2-7; maybe TRBD1 (6 bases). Germline CDR1 and CDR2: SGHDN and FVKESK. Trimming pared 4 bases from V and 0 bases from J, leaving 16 bases between. The CDR3 sequence is 16 residues long.

The chain combines TRBV19 with TRBJ2-7; TRBD1 aligns across 8 bases. Germline CDR1 reads LNHDA; CDR2 reads SQIVND (reference sequence). This CDR3 is 14 amino acids long. J lost 5 bases, V lost 7 bases, and 10 bases had no gene match. In DNA form, the CDR3 reads TGTGCCAGTACCCAACCGGGACAGGCCAACGAGCAGTACTTC. Residues: CASTQPGQANEQYF.

This chain uses TRBV7-2 with TRBJ1-6; D gene ambiguous. Germline values: CDR1 SGHTA, CDR2 FQGNSA. V lost 3 bases and J 6 bases, leaving 9 bases between the germline ends. The CDR3 is made up of 14 amino acids. Here the CDR3 reads CASSFSMSNSPLHF. In DNA, the CDR3 is TGTGCCAGCAGCTTCTCCATGAGTAATTCACCCCTCCACTTT.

This clone qualifies as medium-sized (0.01 to 0.1%). The rearrangement links TRBV6-1 to TRBJ1-5; 10 nucleotides match TRBD1. This CDR3 contains 18 residues. CDR1 MNHNS and CDR2 SASEGT come from the germline V gene. After removal of 3 bases from V and 2 bases from J, the junction contained 10 bases not matched to a gene. In DNA form, the CDR3 reads TGTGCCAGCAGTGACGCTCACGGGGGGACAGGGGGCAATCAGCCCCAGCATTTT. Residues: CASSDAHGGTGGNQPQHF.

The chain has TRBV11-2 and TRBJ2-6, with D possibly being TRBD2 (6 bases). V was trimmed by 7 bases and J by 1 base, leaving 17 bases between them. This CDR3 has 17 amino acids. Per germline, CDR1 SGHAT and CDR2 FQNNGV. As DNA, the CDR3 is TGTGCCAGCACCTTCCGGGAGTGGGCGTCTGGGGCCAACGTCCTGACTTTC. This sequence encodes CASTFREWASGANVLTF.